A selection of T cell receptor beta chains follows, all from one sample in a study of blood T cells in healthy people across ages. One entry per CDR3 protein results from TCRdb running MiXCR on the 5' RACE reads. The sample shows 700,000 to 950,000 distinct CDR3 sequences, more than 45% of them seen only once. The sample was blood. The receptors were sampled from a man aged 25 to 40 in good health. Both conserved end residues are part of each CDR3. D genes are given only for firm matches. Some rows mark clone size as missing; the rest say once, few, many or name a class of expanded clone.

CDR3	DNA	J	D	size	V
CASSLHPTSGIAKNIQYF	TGTGCCAGCAGTTTACACCCTACTAGCGGGATAGCCAAAAACATTCAGTACTTC	TRBJ2-4	TRBD2	.	TRBV27
CSAGTGREETQYF	TGCAGTGCAGGTACAGGGCGGGAAGAGACCCAGTACTTC	TRBJ2-5	.	.	TRBV20-1
CSARLGVSISPLHF	TGCAGTGCTAGATTGGGAGTAAGCATCTCACCCCTCCACTTT	TRBJ1-6	.	.	TRBV20-1
CASATTYNEQFF	TGTGCCAGCGCGACCACCTACAATGAGCAGTTCTTC	TRBJ2-1	.	few	TRBV27
CASSPYLAGVRSLEQYF	TGTGCCAGCTCACCGTACCTAGCGGGAGTGAGAAGTTTGGAGCAGTACTTC	TRBJ2-7	TRBD2	.	TRBV18
CSAGGTGTDGYTF	TGCAGTGCTGGCGGGACAGGGACGGATGGCTACACCTTC	TRBJ1-2	TRBD1	many	TRBV20-1
CASSSLGGGYTF	TGTGCCAGCAGCTCTTTAGGGGGTGGCTACACCTTC	TRBJ1-2	.	few	TRBV7-2
CASSSLEHEQYF	TGCGCCAGCAGCTCGTTGGAACACGAGCAGTACTTC	TRBJ2-7	.	.	TRBV5-1
CSTSGRNNEQFF	TGCAGCACAAGCGGGAGGAACAATGAGCAGTTCTTC	TRBJ2-1	TRBD2	few	TRBV29-1
CATSDTGSYEQYF	TGTGCCACCAGTGATACGGGTTCCTACGAGCAGTACTTC	TRBJ2-7	.	.	TRBV24-1
CASAPMTSGTPSGQFF	TGTGCCAGCGCCCCGATGACTAGCGGGACACCCTCTGGGCAGTTCTTC	TRBJ2-1	TRBD2	.	TRBV19
CAISVLRGSHYEQYF	TGTGCCATCAGTGTCCTGAGGGGCAGCCACTACGAGCAGTACTTC	TRBJ2-7	.	many	TRBV10-3
CASSSAGISGANVLTF	TGTGCCAGCAGTTCCGCGGGTATCTCTGGGGCCAACGTCCTGACTTTC	TRBJ2-6	.	.	TRBV28
CSGTTRLAGDYNEQFF	TGCAGCGGCACAACCAGACTAGCGGGGGACTACAATGAGCAGTTCTTC	TRBJ2-1	TRBD2	.	TRBV29-1
CSVDSDTF	TGCAGCGTTGATTCTGACACCTTC	TRBJ1-2	.	.	TRBV29-1
CASSPPGAGGVVQYF	TGTGCCAGCAGCCCTCCGGGGGCAGGGGGGGTCGTTCAGTACTTC	TRBJ2-7	.	.	TRBV9
CASLRSQGSRVLQAFF	TGTGCCAGCCTTCGGTCTCAAGGGAGTCGTGTTTTACAAGCTTTCTTT	TRBJ1-1	.	.	TRBV6-5
CASSSLLWRESTDTQYF	TGTGCCAGCAGTAGCTTGCTGTGGCGGGAGAGCACAGATACGCAGTATTTT	TRBJ2-3	TRBD2	.	TRBV2
CASSFQISGANVLTF	TGTGCCAGCAGCTTTCAGATCTCTGGGGCCAACGTCCTGACTTTC	TRBJ2-6	.	.	TRBV7-8
CATGLAGGPREQFF	TGTGCCACGGGTCTAGCGGGGGGACCGAGGGAGCAGTTCTTC	TRBJ2-1	TRBD2	.	TRBV19
CASTNPSNYGYTF	TGTGCCAGCACCAACCCGTCTAACTATGGCTACACCTTC	TRBJ1-2	.	.	TRBV7-2
CASSADYSTDTQYF	TGTGCCAGCAGTGCGGACTATTCTACAGATACGCAGTATTTT	TRBJ2-3	.	.	TRBV6-2/TRBV6-3
CASLNGGNSYNEQFF	TGTGCCAGCCTGAACGGGGGGAACTCCTACAATGAGCAGTTCTTC	TRBJ2-1	TRBD2	.	TRBV2
CSAVTGYDYGYTF	TGCAGTGCTGTTACAGGGTACGACTATGGCTACACCTTC	TRBJ1-2	.	.	TRBV20-1
CASSYSRVVQTQYF	TGTGCCAGCAGTTACTCGAGGGTGGTTCAGACCCAGTACTTC	TRBJ2-5	.	.	TRBV6-2/TRBV6-3
CASSLQYGTDTQYF	TGTGCCAGCAGTTTGCAGTATGGCACAGATACGCAGTATTTT	TRBJ2-3	.	few	TRBV27
CSALGTSGRVNEQFF	TGCAGTGCTCTGGGGACTAGCGGGAGGGTAAATGAGCAGTTCTTC	TRBJ2-1	TRBD2	.	TRBV20-1
CASSSRQGIPSYEQYF	TGTGCCAGCAGCTCCCGACAGGGCATCCCCTCCTACGAGCAGTACTTC	TRBJ2-7	TRBD1	.	TRBV7-2
CASSSGSTYQETQYF	TGTGCCAGCTCATCCGGGAGCACCTACCAAGAGACCCAGTACTTC	TRBJ2-5	.	few	TRBV18
CASSPRGSPLSEQYF	TGTGCCAGCAGCCCGCGAGGATCCCCTCTGAGCGAGCAGTACTTC	TRBJ2-7	.	.	TRBV9
CSGQLKNIQYF	TGCAGTGGACAGCTCAAAAACATTCAGTACTTC	TRBJ2-4	.	few	TRBV20-1
CASSAEVEKLFF	TGTGCCAGCAGTGCCGAGGTTGAAAAACTGTTTTTT	TRBJ1-4	.	.	TRBV6-1
CASSQEGQARSGANVLTF	TGCGCCAGCAGCCAAGAGGGACAGGCTCGCTCTGGGGCCAACGTCCTGACTTTC	TRBJ2-6	TRBD1	.	TRBV4-3
CASSQTSFSDTQYF	TGTGCCAGCAGCCAGACTAGCTTTTCAGATACGCAGTATTTT	TRBJ2-3	TRBD2	.	TRBV7-2
CASSRDRRNYGYTF	TGTGCCAGCAGCCGGGACAGGAGAAACTATGGCTACACCTTC	TRBJ1-2	TRBD1	.	TRBV7-2
CASSVRSTDTQYF	TGTGCCAGCAGCGTAAGAAGCACAGATACGCAGTATTTT	TRBJ2-3	.	few	TRBV12-3/TRBV12-4
CASSVRPGLGGNEQFF	TGCGCCAGCAGCGTACGGCCGGGACTAGGGGGGAATGAGCAGTTCTTC	TRBJ2-1	TRBD2	.	TRBV4-1
CASGLANYNEQYF	TGTGCTAGTGGTTTGGCTAACTACAATGAGCAGTACTTC	TRBJ2-7	.	.	TRBV12-5
CASSPRLGRETQYF	TGTGCCAGCAGCCCGAGACTGGGGAGGGAGACCCAGTACTTC	TRBJ2-5	.	.	TRBV7-2
CASSLNGIQSLYEQYF	TGTGCCAGCAGCCTGAACGGGATTCAATCGCTATACGAGCAGTACTTC	TRBJ2-7	.	.	TRBV7-2
CASSPDEEKLFF	TGTGCCAGCAGCCCAGATGAGGAAAAACTGTTTTTT	TRBJ1-4	.	.	TRBV11-2